The 30 T cell receptor beta chains listed next were all sequenced from one sample in a study of T-cell memory formation after mild COVID-19. MiXCR was run by TCRdb on the 5' RACE reads, yielding one entry per CDR3 protein. The profile shows approximately 400,000 distinct CDR3 sequences, approximately 24% of them singletons. The sample comprised PBMCs or a T cell subset sorted from them (not recorded which). Receptor source: an adult woman who had mild COVID-19 (a few samples of this study predate the infection). Cell type and time point are not known.

The chain recombines TRBV7-9 with TRBJ1-2, with 7 bases lining up with TRBD1. The V gene's germline CDR1 is SEHNR and CDR2 FQNEAQ (reference sequence). The CDR3 length is 15 residues. V trimming: 5 bases; J trimming: 0 bases; junction bases outside the gene matches: 6. In nucleotides, the CDR3 is TGTGCCAGCAGCCCAGGACAGGAATCTAACTATGGCTACACCTTC. Amino acids: CASSPGQESNYGYTF.

At least ten counts were recorded for this clonotype. The chain uses TRBV12-3 or TRBV12-4 and TRBJ1-5; 7 nucleotides line up with TRBD1. V gave up 10 bases and J gave up 2 bases; unmatched junction bases: 5. This CDR3 spans 13 amino acids. The CDR3 sequence: CATARGGNQPQHF. CDR3 nucleotides: TGTGCCACCGCCAGGGGGGGCAATCAGCCCCAGCATTTT.

This clonotype has a count of ten or more. This chain uses TRBV7-3 with TRBJ2-7, with 11 bases matching TRBD2. Trimming at V came to 3 bases and at J to 2 bases, leaving 3 bases not matched to a gene. Per germline, CDR1 SGHTA and CDR2 FQGTGA. There are 15 residues in the CDR3. DNA of the CDR3: TGTGCCAGCAGCTTGGGACTAGCGGACACCTACGAGCAGTACTTC. It yields the protein CASSLGLADTYEQYF.

In nucleotides, the CDR3 is TGTGCCAGCAGTAAGGGACAGGGGGCCGATGAGCAGTTCTTC. Protein sequence: CASSKGQGADEQFF. This sequence joins TRBV12-3 or TRBV12-4 and TRBJ2-1; 12 bases match TRBD1. With V trimmed by 5 bases and J by 8 bases, 4 bases remained unmatched. CDR3 size: 14 residues.

The chain recombines TRBV3-1 with TRBJ1-1; D is undetermined. Germline values: CDR1 LGHDT, CDR2 YNNKEL (reference sequence). The CDR3 loop spans 16 amino acids. V was cut by 2 bases and J by 1 base, with 14 bases left in between. CDR3 nucleotides: TGTGCCAGCAGCCAACCTAGGACGCGCACGAACACTGAAGCTTTCTTT. Translation gives CASSQPRTRTNTEAFF.

DNA of the CDR3: TGTGCCAGTAGTAGGTCTTGGGGAGGCCCGTCTGGGGCCAACGTCCTGACTTTC. Its protein product is CASSRSWGGPSGANVLTF. V gene TRBV19 combines with J gene TRBJ2-6; weak D call: TRBD2 (6 bases). The CDR3 is 18 amino acids. Trimming took 4 bases from V and 1 from J, leaving 17 bases between them. Per germline, CDR1 LNHDA and CDR2 SQIVND (reference sequence).

About this clonotype itself: Possible read error: a much larger clone is one base away. The chain is built from TRBV7-8 and TRBJ1-1, with unresolved D. The germline CDR1 and CDR2 sequences are SGHVS and FQNEAQ. The CDR3 is 13 residues long. V lost 3 bases to trimming and J lost 0 bases, with 5 bases between them. CDR3 sequence: CASSFEVNTEAFF. The CDR3 bases are TGTGCCAGCAGCTTCGAGGTGAACACTGAAGCTTTCTTT.

This clonotype was observed a handful of times. The CDR3 region is CASSPVQGLSNTGELFF. Written as DNA, the CDR3 is TGTGCCAGCAGCCCGGTTCAGGGCCTATCGAACACCGGGGAGCTGTTTTTT. The chain links TRBV7-3 to TRBJ2-2; possible D gene TRBD1, 5 bases. CDR3 size: 17 residues. V was cut by 5 bases and J by 0 bases, with 16 bases left in between. Germline V gene lookup returns CDR1 SGHTA and CDR2 FQGTGA.

The chain links TRBV30 to TRBJ2-2; no firm D call. Per the germline V gene, CDR1 is GTSNPN and CDR2 is SVGIG (reference sequence). Deletions cut 3 bases from V and 5 bases from J, with 13 bases between. This CDR3 region has 14 residues. The CDR3 DNA reads TGTGCCTGGAGACACAGTCCTAGTACCGGGGAGCTGTTTTTT. It translates to CAWRHSPSTGELFF.

The chain is built from TRBV20-1 and TRBJ2-1; 11 bases are shared with TRBD2. The CDR3 is made up of 14 amino acids. CDR1 is DFQATT, CDR2 SNEGSKA, per germline (reference sequence). The trim removed 5 bases at V and 6 bases at J, leaving 6 bases unmatched. The CDR3 loop reads CSARSTSGGNEQFF. The CDR3, as DNA: TGCAGTGCTCGGAGTACTAGCGGGGGCAATGAGCAGTTCTTC.

This clonotype occurred a few times. The chain has TRBV5-1 and TRBJ2-2; 7 bases map to TRBD2. This CDR3 is built from 15 residues. Trimming at V came to 4 bases and at J to 5 bases, leaving 8 bases not matched to a gene. From germline, CDR1 is SGHRS and CDR2 YFSETQ. The CDR3 loop reads CASSPTWEGTGELFF. The CDR3 DNA is TGCGCCAGCAGCCCAACCTGGGAGGGGACCGGGGAGCTGTTTTTT.

The chain employs TRBV19 and TRBJ2-2; D is undetermined. V lost 5 bases and J lost 6, with 10 bases in between. The CDR3 runs to 13 residues. Germline V gene data show CDR1 as LNHDA and CDR2 as SQIVND (reference sequence). DNA for the CDR3: TGTGCCAGTAGTTCCTCGGCCGCCGGGGAGCTGTTTTTT. It translates to CASSSSAAGELFF.

V usage is TRBV29-1 and J usage is TRBJ2-5; D may be TRBD1 (6 bases). This CDR3 spans 13 amino acids. Trimming cost V 6 bases and J 4 bases, with 15 bases left between them. CDR1 is SQVTM and CDR2 is ANQGSEA in the germline V gene. This CDR3 reads CSVWDKGRETQYF. The DNA for the CDR3 is TGCAGCGTGTGGGACAAGGGGCGAGAGACCCAGTACTTC.

This clonotype was counted a few times. The rearrangement links TRBV18 to TRBJ2-4; D remains unclear. This CDR3 has 14 amino acids. Between the trimmed V and J ends, which lost 0 bases and 1 base, there was a span of 4 bases. CDR1 and CDR2 (germline): KGHSH, LQKENI. CDR3: CASSPPTAKNIQYF. CDR3 nucleotides: TGTGCCAGCTCACCACCGACGGCCAAAAACATTCAGTACTTC.

This clonotype was counted many times. Here the CDR3 reads CASSLGGGGTDTQYF. DNA of the CDR3: TGTGCCAGCAGCTTGGGCGGGGGAGGCACAGATACGCAGTATTTT. The V and J genes are TRBV7-6 and TRBJ2-3; 7 positions agree with TRBD2. This CDR3 spans 15 amino acids. Germline CDR1 reads SGHVS; CDR2 reads FNYEAQ. V was pared by 3 bases and J by 1 base, with 4 bases of the junction left unmatched.

This clonotype turned up a few times. The rearrangement joins TRBV18 to TRBJ2-1; 12 nucleotides match TRBD2. CDR3 length: 17 amino acids. With 1 base clipped from V and 4 bases from J, the junction kept 5 bases outside the gene matches. The germline CDR1 and CDR2 sequences are KGHSH and LQKENI. The chain's CDR3 is CASSPQNGLAGYNEQFF. Written as DNA, the CDR3 is TGTGCCAGCTCACCACAAAATGGACTAGCGGGGTACAATGAGCAGTTCTTC. The complete variable domain, with remaining parts taken from reference TRBV18 and TRBJ2-1, reads NAGVMQNPRHLVRRRGQEARLRCSPMKGHSHVYWYRQLPEEGLKFMVYLQKENIIDESGMPKERFSAEFPKEGPSILRIQQVVRGDSAAYFCASSPQNGLAGYNEQFFGPGTRLTVL.

V gene TRBV12-3 or TRBV12-4 combines with J gene TRBJ1-6; tentative D call: TRBD1 (5 bases). This CDR3 comprises 13 residues. V was clipped by 2 bases and J by 9 bases, with 8 bases between them. The CDR3 is CASSLRGSSPLHF. CDR3 nucleotides: TGTGCCAGCAGTTTACGGGGGAGTTCACCCCTCCACTTT.

This clonotype was observed a handful of times. The chain is built from TRBV4-1 and TRBJ1-2, with 10 bases identical to TRBD1. Germline lookup yields CDR1 MGHRA and CDR2 YSYEKL. V was clipped by 3 bases and J by 7 bases; unmatched bases: 8. The CDR3 runs to 15 residues. CDR3 coding DNA: TGCGCCAGCAGCCAGTCACCCGGGACAGGGGTTGGCTACACCTTC. Residues: CASSQSPGTGVGYTF.

This clonotype was recorded a few times. The CDR3 DNA is TGTGCCAGCAGTGGGGGCTTAGGCTATGGCTACACCTTC. Amino acids: CASSGGLGYGYTF. The chain links TRBV25-1 to TRBJ1-2, with a weak D call TRBD1 (5 bases). This CDR3 is 13 amino acids long. Deletions cut 4 bases from V and 4 bases from J, with 10 bases between. Looked up from germline, CDR1 is MGHDK and CDR2 is SYGVNS.

This clonotype was counted a few times. This sequence joins TRBV12-3 or TRBV12-4 and TRBJ1-1, with a tentative D call TRBD1 (5 bases). Trimming left V 6 bases short and J 0 bases short, with 11 bases between. CDR3 length: 14 amino acids. CDR3 region: CASRIGALNTEAFF. The DNA for the CDR3 is TGTGCCAGCAGAATAGGGGCCCTGAACACTGAAGCTTTCTTT.

Ten or more counts support this clonotype. The V gene is TRBV12-3 or TRBV12-4, the J gene TRBJ2-3; possible D gene TRBD2, 5 bases. The CDR3 sequence is 13 residues long. The germline V and J ends were trimmed by 6 bases and 4 bases, with 11 bases remaining between them. For the CDR3, the DNA is TGTGCCAGCAGCTTGGGAGCGGCAGATACGCAGTATTTT. Amino acids: CASSLGAADTQYF.

The rearrangement links TRBV7-9 to TRBJ2-3, with 7 bases matching TRBD2. Unmatched junction bases numbered 8, after V lost 4 bases and J lost 1 base. Germline loops: CDR1 SEHNR, CDR2 FQNEAQ (reference sequence). This CDR3 has 16 residues. CDR3 residues: CASSYPQREGTDTQYF. CDR3 sequence (DNA): TGTGCCAGCAGCTACCCCCAGCGGGAAGGCACAGATACGCAGTATTTT.

This clonotype has just a few counts. The chain carries TRBV7-9 and TRBJ2-2; TRBD1 matches at 7 bases. The CDR3 loop spans 16 amino acids. Germline loops: CDR1 SEHNR, CDR2 FQNEAQ (reference sequence). Trimming removed 7 bases from V and 4 bases from J; junction bases left unmatched: 12. This CDR3 reads CASIHPGGGSTGELFF. The CDR3 DNA is TGTGCCAGCATCCACCCAGGGGGTGGTAGCACCGGGGAGCTGTTTTTT. Together with reference TRBV7-9 and TRBJ2-2, the CDR3 gives the full variable domain: DTGVSQNPRHKITKRGQNVTFRCDPISEHNRLYWYRQTLGQGPEFLTYFQNEAQLEKSRLLSDRFSAERPKGSFSTLEIQRTEQGDSAMYLCASIHPGGGSTGELFFGEGSRLTVL.

This clonotype was seen only once. The chain joins TRBV5-1 to TRBJ2-7, with D possibly being TRBD2 (6 bases). The germline V gene has CDR1 SGHRS and CDR2 YFSETQ. V lost 4 bases to trimming and J lost 4 bases, with 21 bases between them. The CDR3 is 16 residues long. In nucleotides, the CDR3 is TGCGCCAGCAGCGAGAGGACTACACGGGGTTCTTACGAGCAGTACTTC. Protein sequence: CASSERTTRGSYEQYF.

This clonotype was found a few times. The chain carries TRBV4-2 and TRBJ1-2, with TRBD1 as a possible D gene (5 bases). This CDR3 has 15 amino acids. Deletions cut 0 bases from V and 4 bases from J, with 12 bases between. Per the germline V gene, CDR1 is LGHNA and CDR2 is YNFKEQ. The CDR3 loop reads CASSQDRGQIYGYTF. In DNA, the CDR3 is TGTGCCAGCAGCCAAGATAGGGGCCAGATCTATGGCTACACCTTC.

The chain employs TRBV5-1 and TRBJ2-7; no definite D call. Trimming stripped 3 bases from V and 6 bases from J, with 7 bases between. The CDR3 totals 11 residues. Per the germline V gene, CDR1 is SGHRS and CDR2 is YFSETQ. The CDR3 DNA reads as TGCGCCAGCAGCTCCGACACCGAGCAGTACTTC. As protein: CASSSDTEQYF.

This rearrangement joins TRBV3-1 to TRBJ2-3; D is uncertain. The germline CDR1 and CDR2 sequences are LGHDT and YNNKEL (reference sequence). Deletions cut 2 bases from V and 5 bases from J, with 14 bases between. The CDR3 loop spans 15 amino acids. The CDR3 sequence is CASSQFLGGRDTQYF. As DNA, the CDR3 is TGTGCCAGCAGCCAATTCTTGGGTGGTCGAGATACGCAGTATTTT.

The rearrangement uses TRBV7-2 and TRBJ1-2; perhaps TRBD1 as D (6 bases). The CDR3 is made up of 14 amino acids. V gave up 3 bases and J gave up 7 bases, with 15 bases separating them. Germline V CDR1 and CDR2: SGHTA, FQGNSA. The CDR3 loop is CASSFHTGKRGYTF. The CDR3 DNA follows: TGTGCCAGCAGCTTTCATACAGGGAAGCGTGGCTACACCTTC.

The genes are TRBV27 and TRBJ1-1; no clear D gene. Deletions cut 6 bases from V and 1 base from J, with 12 bases between. The CDR3 consists of 14 residues. CDR1 is MNHEY, CDR2 SMNVEV, per germline (reference sequence). DNA of the CDR3: TGTGCCAGCAGAAAGAGGGCTACGAACACTGAAGCTTTCTTT. Translation gives CASRKRATNTEAFF.

The rearrangement links TRBV4-1 to TRBJ2-6; D possibly corresponds to TRBD2 (5 bases). This CDR3 has 15 amino acids. CDR1 and CDR2 (germline): MGHRA, YSYEKL. Trimming removed 4 bases from V and 6 bases from J, with 13 bases in between. CDR3 amino acids: CASSPTRGAANVLTF. CDR3 sequence (DNA): TGCGCCAGCAGCCCAACTCGGGGAGCGGCCAACGTCCTGACTTTC.